What follows are 18 T cell receptor beta chains derived from one specimen sequenced in a study of CD8 T cells in Susac syndrome. With random hexamers, 0.5 to 1 ug RNA was reverse transcribed. TCRdb re-derived calls from the immunoSEQ multiplex PCR reads in MiXCR, one entry per CDR3 protein. The sample lists 150,000 to 160,000 distinct CDR3 sequences, 95% to 96% occurring once. The sequenced material came from CD8+ T cells from PBMCs. The receptors stem from a human donor with multiple sclerosis.

The CDR3 region is CSARDQGPYEQYF. The CDR3 DNA follows: TGCAGTGCTAGAGATCAGGGCCCCTACGAGCAGTACTTC. The chain employs TRBV20-1 and TRBJ2-7, with a possible D match to TRBD1 (5 bases). V lost 0 bases, J lost 2 bases, and 8 bases lay in between. This CDR3 comprises 13 residues. Germline assignment: CDR1 DFQATT and CDR2 SNEGSKA (reference sequence).

The gene calls are TRBV29-1 and TRBJ2-5; D ambiguous. V lost 3 bases to trimming and J lost 5 bases, with 7 bases between them. Germline CDR1 reads SQVTM; CDR2 reads ANQGSEA. The CDR3 totals 11 residues. CDR3 amino acids: CSVDDGETQYF. Written as DNA, the CDR3 is TGCAGCGTTGATGATGGGGAGACCCAGTACTTC.

The chain employs TRBV2 and TRBJ2-1; D is ambiguous. Per the germline V gene, CDR1 is SNHLY and CDR2 is FYNNEI. Trimming pared 0 bases from V and 9 bases from J, leaving 15 bases between. The CDR3 is 15 residues long. CDR3 region: CASSEARVLPGEQFF. For the CDR3, the DNA is TGTGCCAGCAGTGAAGCGAGAGTCCTCCCCGGTGAGCAGTTCTTC. Filled out from reference TRBV2 and TRBJ2-1, the complete variable domain reads EPEVTQTPSHQVTQMGQEVILRCVPISNHLYFYWYRQILGQKVEFLVSFYNNEISEKSEIFDDQFSVERPDGSNFTLKIRSTKLEDSAMYFCASSEARVLPGEQFFGPGTRLTVL.

This chain connects TRBV6-1 to TRBJ2-6, with TRBD1 identical over 9 bases. Germline trimming cut 11 bases from V and 1 base from J; bases unmatched to any gene: 9. Germline CDR1 and CDR2: MNHNS and SASEGT. The CDR3 runs to 16 residues. CDR3 loop: CACRDRVFSGANVLTF. CDR3 bases: TGTGCCTGCCGGGACAGGGTTTTTTCTGGGGCCAACGTCCTGACTTTC.

The chain carries TRBV20-1 and TRBJ1-1; D remains ambiguous. V lost 8 bases, J lost 5 bases, and 18 bases lay in between. The germline V gene has CDR1 DFQATT and CDR2 SNEGSKA (reference sequence). The CDR3 loop spans 13 amino acids. CDR3 protein: CSTRPLGWTEAFF. CDR3 DNA sequence: TGCAGTACCCGCCCTCTCGGGTGGACTGAAGCTTTCTTT.

J is TRBJ2-4 and V is TRBV12-3 or TRBV12-4; perhaps D is TRBD1 or TRBD2 (5 bases each). Trimming took 6 bases from V and 0 from J, leaving 12 bases between them. This CDR3 is built from 15 residues. The CDR3 is CASSSGTVAKNIQYF. The CDR3 DNA reads as TGTGCCAGCAGCTCCGGGACGGTAGCCAAAAACATTCAGTACTTC.

This chain links TRBV20-1 with TRBJ2-7; 7 bases align to TRBD2. CDR3 length: 15 amino acids. Looked up from germline, CDR1 is DFQATT and CDR2 is SNEGSKA (reference sequence). V shed 5 bases, J shed 6 bases, and the junction held 16 bases outside the gene matches. The CDR3 here is CSALDLGRGPAEQYF. DNA for the CDR3: TGCAGTGCTTTAGACTTGGGGAGGGGTCCTGCCGAGCAGTACTTC.

The CDR3 nucleotides are TGTGCCAGCAGTTATTCCGGGACGGATAACTATGGCTACACCTTC. This sequence encodes CASSYSGTDNYGYTF. The chain joins TRBV6-5 to TRBJ1-2; TRBD1 is a possible D gene (5 bases). CDR1 is MNHEY, CDR2 SVGAGI, per germline. V shed 3 bases and J shed 1 base, with 12 bases lying between them. The CDR3 loop spans 15 amino acids.

This chain joins TRBV5-6 and TRBJ1-4, with 8 bases aligning to TRBD1. With 4 bases clipped from V and 8 bases from J, the junction kept 10 bases outside the gene matches. CDR1 and CDR2 (germline): SGHDT, YYEEEE. CDR3 length equals 15 residues. CDR3 coding DNA: TGTGCCAGCAGCGACCGACAGGGGCCGGAGGAAAAACTGTTTTTT. As protein: CASSDRQGPEEKLFF.

This rearrangement joins TRBV29-1 to TRBJ2-7; 7 nucleotides line up with TRBD1. The germline V gene has CDR1 SQVTM and CDR2 ANQGSEA. The CDR3 contains 13 residues. The V gene end was trimmed by 5 bases and the J gene end by 4 bases; junction bases not matched to a gene: 8. CDR3 DNA sequence: TGCAGCGTTCTTGGGACAGCCCGGTACGAGCAGTACTTC. Translated, it gives CSVLGTARYEQYF.

The chain has TRBV6-1 and TRBJ2-1; D is undetermined. CDR1 and CDR2 (germline): MNHNS, SASEGT. The CDR3 consists of 13 residues. V lost 9 bases, J lost 6 bases, and 15 bases lay in between. CDR3 sequence: CASFDNWVNEQFF. CDR3 in DNA: TGTGCCAGTTTCGACAACTGGGTCAATGAGCAGTTCTTC.

This chain connects TRBV2 to TRBJ2-5, with 7 bases fitting TRBD1. Trimming removed 5 bases from V and 2 bases from J; junction bases left unmatched: 14. Germline loops: CDR1 SNHLY, CDR2 FYNNEI. This CDR3 has 17 amino acids. The CDR3 nucleotides are TGTGCCAGCAGTAGGGTTGTAGGAACAGGGGATCAAGAGACCCAGTACTTC. Protein: CASSRVVGTGDQETQYF.

The gene calls are TRBV7-2 and TRBJ2-2; TRBD1 aligns across 8 bases. The CDR3 has 13 residues. Germline V gene data show CDR1 as SGHTA and CDR2 as FQGNSA. Trimming at V came to 5 bases and at J to 7 bases, leaving 3 bases not matched to a gene. This CDR3 is CASSITGGGELFF. CDR3 DNA: TGTGCCAGCAGCATAACAGGGGGCGGGGAGCTGTTTTTT.

The CDR3 sequence is CATGPEAQQTDTQYF. The CDR3 coding sequence is TGTGCCACCGGACCTGAGGCACAACAAACAGATACGCAGTATTTT. The chain uses TRBV15 and TRBJ2-3; D is ambiguous. The germline CDR1 and CDR2 sequences are LNHNV and YYDKDF (reference sequence). Trimming cost V 8 bases and J 3 bases, with 18 bases left between them. The CDR3 is 15 amino acids.

The chain combines TRBV6-2 or TRBV6-3 with TRBJ1-1; 7 positions match TRBD1. The CDR3 is made up of 13 amino acids. Per germline, CDR1 MNHEY and CDR2 SVGEGT. V gave up 7 bases and J gave up 5 bases; unmatched junction bases: 7. CDR3 amino acids: CASTGRGLTEAFF. In DNA, the CDR3 is TGTGCCAGCACAGGGAGGGGGCTAACTGAAGCTTTCTTT.

This chain joins TRBV12-3 or TRBV12-4 and TRBJ2-1; D might be TRBD2 (6 bases). V was shortened by 5 bases and J by 6 bases, with 17 bases between the two germline ends. The CDR3 totals 15 residues. In nucleotides, the CDR3 is TGTGCCAGCAGTCCGGGACTCCCGCCGGGCAATGAGCAGTTCTTC. This codes for CASSPGLPPGNEQFF.

In nucleotides, the CDR3 is TGTGCCAGCAGTTTTCCCCCCAGGGCAAATTACTACGAGCAGTACTTC. It is translated as CASSFPPRANYYEQYF. The chain combines TRBV28 with TRBJ2-7; tentatively, D is TRBD1 (5 bases). The CDR3 totals 16 residues. In germline, CDR1 is MDHEN, CDR2 SYDVKM. V was trimmed by 3 bases and J by 3 bases, leaving 18 bases between them.

CDR3 nucleotide sequence: TGTGCCAGCAGTCACTCGAACACTGAAGCTTTCTTT. Its translation is CASSHSNTEAFF. The chain combines TRBV27 with TRBJ1-1; no reliable D call. V was shortened by 5 bases and J by 1 base, with 5 bases between the two germline ends. Germline CDR1 reads MNHEY; CDR2 reads SMNVEV (reference sequence). This CDR3 has 12 residues.